This TCR beta chain derives from a study of T cell responses to AZD1222 COVID-19 vaccine. The CDR3 extends over 14 amino acids. CDR1 is MRHNA, CDR2 SNTAGT, per germline. J gave up 1 base and V 3 bases, and 0 bases lay outside the gene matches. Some clones are missing from TCRdb's copy, which holds only in-frame ones; the method was immunoSEQ multiplex PCR. Here the sample spans 95,000 to 110,000 clones, 80% to 95% being singletons. This specimen was peripheral blood, taken 28 days after the second AZD1222 dose. The source of this sequence is an adult who received the AZD1222 COVID-19 vaccine. The chain carries TRBV6-4 and TRBJ2-3, with 8 bases matching TRBD1. CDR3 bases: TGTGCCAGCAGTGAGACAGGGGGCACAGATACGCAGTATTTT. This gives the protein CASSETGGTDTQYF.